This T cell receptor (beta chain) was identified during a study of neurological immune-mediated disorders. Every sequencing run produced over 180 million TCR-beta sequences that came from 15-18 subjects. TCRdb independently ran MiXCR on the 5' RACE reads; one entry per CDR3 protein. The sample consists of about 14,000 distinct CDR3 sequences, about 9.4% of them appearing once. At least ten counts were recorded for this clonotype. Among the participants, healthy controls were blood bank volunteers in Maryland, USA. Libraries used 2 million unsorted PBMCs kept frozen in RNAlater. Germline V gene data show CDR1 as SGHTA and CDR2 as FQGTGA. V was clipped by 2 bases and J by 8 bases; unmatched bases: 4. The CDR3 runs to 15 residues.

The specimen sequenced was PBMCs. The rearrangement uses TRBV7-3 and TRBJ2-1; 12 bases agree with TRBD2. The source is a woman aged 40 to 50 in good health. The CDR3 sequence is CASSLLAGGPDEQFF. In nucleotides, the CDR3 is TGTGCCAGCAGCTTACTAGCGGGGGGGCCGGATGAGCAGTTCTTC. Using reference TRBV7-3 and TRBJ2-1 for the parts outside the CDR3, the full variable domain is GAGVSQTPSNKVTEKGKYVELRCDPISGHTALYWYRQSLGQGPEFLIYFQGTGAADDSGLPNDRFFAVRPEGSVSTLKIQRTERGDSAVYLCASSLLAGGPDEQFFGPGTRLTVL.